This T cell receptor (beta chain) was documented in a study of blood T cell repertoires in COVID-19. Looking at the study overall: Collection of acute and convalescent COVID-19 samples took place in the United States, Italy and Spain.

Assay: immunoSEQ multiplex PCR; the TCRdb copy retains only in-frame clones and omits some. The sample holds 150,000 to 200,000 clones, roughly nine tenths seen once. Per the germline V gene, CDR1 is MNHEY and CDR2 is SVGAGI. V shed 2 bases and J 6 bases; nucleotides not matched to a gene: 7. This CDR3 is built from 14 residues. Sequencing input: peripheral blood. The chain combines TRBV6-5 with TRBJ2-7, with TRBD1 matching over 7 bases. The TCR originated in a human donor in a cohort sampled during active COVID-19. In DNA form, the CDR3 reads TGTGCCAGCAGTTACCCAGACAGGGCGGGCGAGCAGTACTTC. Residues: CASSYPDRAGEQYF.